The T cell receptor (beta chain) under discussion was sequenced for a study of T cells in Graves' hyperthyroidism and ophthalmopathy. This clonotype has a count of ten or more. The CDR3 is 16 residues long. Trimming at V came to 0 bases and at J to 0 bases, leaving 3 bases not matched to a gene. Germline V gene lookup returns CDR1 SGDLS and CDR2 YYNGEE. Authors of the study amplified TCR beta CDR3 regions from RNA transcripts. Initially, a first-round RT-PCR of the TCR CDR3 employed the HTBI primer set. TCRdb used MiXCR to reprocess the multiplex PCR reads, holding one entry per CDR3 protein. In the table there are fewer than 350,000 distinct CDR3 sequences, around a fifth of which are singletons.

Sequences were obtained from blood. V usage is TRBV9 and J usage is TRBJ2-1, with 7 bases identical to TRBD2. The TCR comes from a man aged 45-65 years with Graves' ophthalmopathy. Here the CDR3 DNA reads TGTGCCAGCAGCGTAGTAGGCGGGAGCTCCTACAATGAGCAGTTCTTC. Its protein product is CASSVVGGSSYNEQFF.